Reported below is one T cell receptor beta chain. The antigen this receptor binds is unknown. No base qualities exist here, and no much larger clone lies one base off it. The CDR3 starts with the cysteine, ends with the phenylalanine, and has 15 residues. This entry keeps only the CDR3 DNA: 45 bases, framed from base 1. The germline V gene specifies SGHVS as CDR1 and FNYEAQ as CDR2. The V and J ends are trimmed by 1 base and 5 bases, leaving 14 bases between them. The treatment or condition label on this specimen signifies: in vitro stimulation with specific CMV peptide epitopes to enrich CMV-specific T cells. TCRdb shows the sequencer as Illumina HiSeq 1500. The public reads were quality trimmed at Q25 with fastp and then assembled into clones with MiXCR by TCRdb, keeping productive beta chains. Under each unique CDR3 protein, matching rows form one entry showing the most common genes and DNA. For this sample there are 90,000 to 110,000 distinct CDR3 sequences; around 30% appear just once. The ten largest account for around 80% of the sample.

The sample belongs to a study of T cell repertoires in cytomegalovirus infection (dated by TCRdb to 2018 to 2020). Some background on the complete study: The peptide stimulations were aimed at well-studied HLA-B-restricted epitopes as well as recently identified HLA-C-restricted CMV epitopes, whose presentation resists viral immunomodulation. Donor HLA type was relevant to the analysis, as public TCR beta signatures indicated carriage of CMV infection together with the matching HLA type.

Study-wide conclusions, independent of this receptor: In both this cohort and an independent cohort of some 380 donors, the cumulative frequency of public TCR beta family members distinguished carriers of CMV infection plus the relevant HLA type. The ex vivo response was dominated by HLA-C-restricted CMV-specific TCR beta clonotypes, which also provided the single most frequent clonotype in two of eight donors.

The sequence links TRBV7-6 to TRBJ1-1; there is no confident call for the D gene. This clonotype was obtained from a human donor in good health (CMV status not recorded). Some clones in this sample may be carry-over from other donors' samples. The sample consisted of CD8+ T cells from cultured PBMCs, taken from culture after CMV antigen stimulation. The bases read TGTGCCAGCAGCTTAGAGATCGGGTTAAAGACTGAAGCTTTCTTT. It encodes CASSLEIGLKTEAFF.